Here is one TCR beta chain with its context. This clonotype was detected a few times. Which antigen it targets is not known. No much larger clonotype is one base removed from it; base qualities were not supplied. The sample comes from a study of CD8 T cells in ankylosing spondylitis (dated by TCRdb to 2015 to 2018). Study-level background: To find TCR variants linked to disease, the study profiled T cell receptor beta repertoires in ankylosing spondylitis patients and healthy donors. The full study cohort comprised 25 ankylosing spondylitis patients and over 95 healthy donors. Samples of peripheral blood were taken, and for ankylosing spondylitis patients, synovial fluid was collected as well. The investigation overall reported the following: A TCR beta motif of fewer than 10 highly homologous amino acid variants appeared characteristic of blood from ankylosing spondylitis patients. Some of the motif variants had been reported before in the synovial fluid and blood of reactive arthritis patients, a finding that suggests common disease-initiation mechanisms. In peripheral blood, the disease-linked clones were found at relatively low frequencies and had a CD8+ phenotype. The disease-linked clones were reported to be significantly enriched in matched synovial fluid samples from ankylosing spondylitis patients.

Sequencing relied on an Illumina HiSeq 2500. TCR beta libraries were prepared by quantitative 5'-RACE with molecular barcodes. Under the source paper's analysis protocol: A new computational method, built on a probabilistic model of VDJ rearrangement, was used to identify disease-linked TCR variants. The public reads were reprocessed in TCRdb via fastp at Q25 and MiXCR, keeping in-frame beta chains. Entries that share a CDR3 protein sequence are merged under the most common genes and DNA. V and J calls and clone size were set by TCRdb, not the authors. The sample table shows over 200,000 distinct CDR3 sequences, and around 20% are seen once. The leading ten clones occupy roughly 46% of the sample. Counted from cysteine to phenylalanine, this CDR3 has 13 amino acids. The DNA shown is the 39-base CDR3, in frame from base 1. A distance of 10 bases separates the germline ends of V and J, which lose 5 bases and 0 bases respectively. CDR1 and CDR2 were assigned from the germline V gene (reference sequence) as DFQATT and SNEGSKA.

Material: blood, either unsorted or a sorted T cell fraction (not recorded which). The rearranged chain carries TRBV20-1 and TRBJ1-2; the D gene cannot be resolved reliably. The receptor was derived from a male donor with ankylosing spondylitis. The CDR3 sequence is CSASSTANYGYTF. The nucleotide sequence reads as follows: TGCAGTGCTTCTTCGACGGCTAACTATGGCTACACCTTC.